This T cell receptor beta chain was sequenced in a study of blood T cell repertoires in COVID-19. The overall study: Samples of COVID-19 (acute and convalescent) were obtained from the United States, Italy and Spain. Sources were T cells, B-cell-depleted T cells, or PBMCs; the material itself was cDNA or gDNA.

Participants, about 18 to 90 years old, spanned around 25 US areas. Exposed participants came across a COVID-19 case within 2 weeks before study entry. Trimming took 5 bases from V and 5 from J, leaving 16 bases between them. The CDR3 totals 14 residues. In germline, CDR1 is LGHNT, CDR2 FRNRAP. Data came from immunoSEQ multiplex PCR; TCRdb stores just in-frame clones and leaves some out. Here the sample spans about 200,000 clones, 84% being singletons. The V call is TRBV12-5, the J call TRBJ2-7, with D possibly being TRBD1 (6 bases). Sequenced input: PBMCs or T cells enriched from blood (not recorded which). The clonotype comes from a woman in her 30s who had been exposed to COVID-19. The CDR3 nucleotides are TGTGCTAGTGGTCTCCGGGACACAGGCAACGAGCAGTACTTC. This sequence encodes CASGLRDTGNEQYF.